This T cell receptor (beta chain) was recovered during a study of T cell responses to AZD1222 COVID-19 vaccine. This clone was detected once. Sequencing used immunoSEQ multiplex PCR; TCRdb keeps in-frame clones, though not all of them. The repertoire holds 100,000 to 150,000 clones, with over 75% as singletons. This CDR3 has 15 amino acids. Germline V gene sequence: CDR1 SGHAT, CDR2 FQNNGV. Deletions cut 5 bases from V and 2 bases from J, with 15 bases between. The chain recombines TRBV11-2 with TRBJ1-1; D is possibly TRBD1 (5 bases). Sequences were derived from peripheral blood, sampled on day 0 of AZD1222 vaccination. The sequence was collected from an adult in good health. CDR3 DNA sequence: TGTGCCAGCAGCCCACCGACAGAACGAAACACTGAAGCTTTCTTT. It encodes CASSPPTERNTEAFF. Based on the CDR3 plus reference TRBV11-2 and TRBJ1-1, the full variable domain is EAGVAQSPRYKIIEKRQSVAFWCNPISGHATLYWYQQILGQGPKLLIQFQNNGVVDDSQLPKDRFSAERLKGVDSTLKIQPAKLEDSAVYLCASSPPTERNTEAFFGQGTRLTVV.